This T cell receptor beta chain was identified during a study of blood T cell repertoires in COVID-19. The CDR3 is 15 amino acids. Germline V lookup: CDR1 MNHEY, CDR2 SMNVEV (reference sequence). V lost 8 bases and J lost 2, with 19 bases in between. Methods used by the authors: Estimation of nucleated cell counts relied on the amplification of reference gene primers. The table came from immunoSEQ multiplex PCR; TCRdb's copy has only in-frame clones and leaves some out. D and trimming were read from the DNA, whereas the V and J calls and clone size are those reported in that table. The sample shows 300,000 or so clones, about 87% of them seen only once.

This receptor was taken from a woman in her 30s who had recovered from COVID-19. Source material: peripheral blood. The rearrangement joins TRBV27 to TRBJ2-7, with D maybe TRBD1 (5 bases). CDR3 residues: CASRNFDSPTYEQYF. Here the CDR3 DNA reads TGTGCCAGCCGTAACTTTGACAGTCCGACCTACGAGCAGTACTTC.